These 21 T cell receptor beta chains came from one sample sequenced in a study of cytomegalovirus exposure and HLA in healthy donors. Primers: 60 Vbeta forward and 13 Jbeta reverse. Measured with immunoSEQ multiplex PCR; TCRdb has only the in-frame clones, and not every one. Of around 150,000 clones in the sample, roughly 76% were seen once. Sequencing was carried out using PBMCs. The receptor source for this set is a man aged 60 to 75 in good health and CMV-seronegative.

This rearrangement joins TRBV7-2 to TRBJ2-7, with TRBD2 identical over 8 bases. There are 15 residues in the CDR3. V dropped 1 base and J dropped 0; count of bases not matched to a gene: 2. The germline gives CDR1 SGHTA, CDR2 FQGNSA. CDR3 sequence reads: CASSLGTSSSYEQYF. The CDR3 DNA sequence: TGTGCCAGCAGCTTAGGGACTAGCAGCTCCTACGAGCAGTACTTC.

The chain couples TRBV28 to TRBJ2-5; no reliable D call. This CDR3 is 13 amino acids long. Germline V lookup: CDR1 MDHEN, CDR2 SYDVKM. The V gene lost 1 base and the J gene lost 5 bases, with 8 bases spanning the gap. CDR3 protein: CASSLFKRETQYF. CDR3 in DNA: TGTGCCAGCAGTTTATTCAAACGGGAGACCCAGTACTTC.

This clone was seen once. This chain joins TRBV19 and TRBJ2-2; tentative D call: TRBD2 (5 bases). The CDR3 extends over 14 amino acids. V shed 9 bases and J shed 4 bases, with 15 bases lying between them. Germline V gene data show CDR1 as LNHDA and CDR2 as SQIVND (reference sequence). CDR3 in amino acids: CASHLGGFTGELFF. CDR3 nucleotides: TGTGCCAGCCATTTAGGCGGGTTCACCGGGGAGCTGTTTTTT.

The rearrangement joins TRBV19 to TRBJ1-2; D may be TRBD1 (6 bases). Trimming pared 1 base from V and 4 bases from J, leaving 13 bases between. In germline, CDR1 is LNHDA, CDR2 SQIVND (reference sequence). CDR3 length: 15 amino acids. The CDR3 DNA reads TGTGCCAGTAGTATAGCTGCGGGGGCCCCCTATGGCTACACCTTC. It is translated as CASSIAAGAPYGYTF.

The rearrangement uses TRBV4-3 and TRBJ2-3; D perhaps matches TRBD1 (8 bases). The CDR3 extends over 13 amino acids. Trimming stripped 5 bases from V and 9 bases from J, with 15 bases between. CDR1 and CDR2 from the germline V gene are LGHNA and YSLEER. CDR3 sequence (DNA): TGCGCCAGCAGCAGCGACAGGGGAGGGACGCAGTATTTT. Amino acids: CASSSDRGGTQYF.

In its sample, this clone was seen once. This chain joins TRBV6-5 and TRBJ2-7; 10 bases match TRBD2. J gave up 3 bases and V 0 bases, and 5 bases lay outside the gene matches. CDR1 is MNHEY, CDR2 SVGAGI, per germline. The CDR3 is 16 residues long. CDR3 sequence: CASSYSKLAGIYEQYF. CDR3 sequence (DNA): TGTGCCAGCAGTTACTCGAAACTAGCGGGAATCTACGAGCAGTACTTC.

The table lists this clone with a few counts. The V gene is TRBV7-8, the J gene TRBJ1-2; 8 bases match TRBD1. This CDR3 has 15 residues. Germline-derived CDR1 and CDR2 are SGHVS and FQNEAQ. The V and J ends lost 0 bases and 3 bases, in that order; junction bases with no gene match: 3. The CDR3 region is CASSLAPGQDYGYTF. The CDR3 bases are TGTGCCAGCAGCTTAGCGCCGGGACAGGACTATGGCTACACCTTC.

The V gene is TRBV27, the J gene TRBJ2-3; 8 bases align to TRBD2. The V and J ends lost 7 bases and 4 bases, in that order; junction bases with no gene match: 7. CDR1 and CDR2 from the germline V gene are MNHEY and SMNVEV (reference sequence). This CDR3 has 14 residues. CDR3 in DNA: TGTGCCAGCAACCGGACTAGCATACCAGATACGCAGTATTTT. It translates to CASNRTSIPDTQYF.

Only one count was recorded for this clone. The V gene is TRBV28, the J gene TRBJ2-1; 14 bases map to TRBD2. Germline CDR1 reads MDHEN; CDR2 reads SYDVKM. This CDR3 has 19 amino acids. The V segment lost 7 bases and the J segment 1 base; nucleotides outside the gene matches: 12. The CDR3 protein is CASKKGTSGGLQSYNEQFF. DNA of the CDR3: TGTGCCAGCAAAAAGGGGACTAGCGGGGGCCTTCAATCCTACAATGAGCAGTTCTTC.

The chain has TRBV7-8 and TRBJ1-2; 9 nucleotides match TRBD1. There are 13 residues in the CDR3. Germline V lookup: CDR1 SGHVS, CDR2 FQNEAQ. Trimming at V came to 3 bases and at J to 6 bases, leaving 2 bases not matched to a gene. Here the CDR3 reads CASSFGTGNGYTF. The CDR3 DNA sequence: TGTGCCAGCAGCTTTGGGACAGGGAATGGCTACACCTTC.

The chain uses TRBV5-1 and TRBJ2-1; perhaps TRBD2 as D (6 bases). Per germline, CDR1 SGHRS and CDR2 YFSETQ. The CDR3 covers 16 residues. V lost 0 bases to trimming and J lost 5 bases, with 15 bases between them. The DNA of the CDR3 is TGCGCCAGCAGCTTGGCACTTCGTGCGGGGAACAATGAGCAGTTCTTC. Protein: CASSLALRAGNNEQFF.

This sequence joins TRBV28 and TRBJ1-4; TRBD1 is a possible D gene (5 bases). Germline V gene sequence: CDR1 MDHEN, CDR2 SYDVKM. Trimming pared 3 bases from V and 7 bases from J, leaving 12 bases between. The CDR3 runs to 14 residues. The CDR3 loop is CASSFSQGTEKLFF. DNA of the CDR3: TGTGCCAGCAGTTTCAGTCAGGGAACTGAAAAACTGTTTTTT.

The J gene is TRBJ2-2, the V gene TRBV9; D possibly corresponds to TRBD2 (6 bases). Germline lookup yields CDR1 SGDLS and CDR2 YYNGEE. This CDR3 is 16 amino acids long. V lost 3 bases and J 0 bases, leaving 12 bases between the germline ends. The CDR3 spells CASSGGGTANTGELFF. CDR3 in DNA: TGTGCCAGCAGCGGAGGCGGGACGGCGAACACCGGGGAGCTGTTTTTT.

CDR3 nucleotides: TGTGCCAGCAGCGGAACGCCCAGGACAGCGTATAATTCACCCCTCCACTTT. This translates into CASSGTPRTAYNSPLHF. This rearrangement joins TRBV9 to TRBJ1-6, with D possibly TRBD1 on 6 matching bases. With 3 bases removed from V and 4 bases from J, the gap between germline ends came to 17 bases. CDR1 is SGDLS, CDR2 YYNGEE, per germline. The CDR3 is made up of 17 amino acids.

This chain joins TRBV28 and TRBJ2-5, with a tentative D call TRBD2 (7 bases). CDR1 MDHEN and CDR2 SYDVKM come from the germline V gene. The CDR3 runs to 13 residues. The V gene lost 3 bases and the J gene lost 5 bases, with 10 bases spanning the gap. The CDR3 sequence is CASSLEGGETQYF. CDR3 bases: TGTGCCAGCAGTTTGGAGGGGGGGGAGACCCAGTACTTC.

The chain employs TRBV30 and TRBJ1-2, with TRBD1 matching over 7 bases. CDR1 is GTSNPN, CDR2 SVGIG, per germline (reference sequence). The CDR3 is made up of 14 amino acids. V lost 3 bases, J lost 14 bases, and 18 bases stayed unmatched. DNA for the CDR3: TGTGCCTGGAGGCCGAGGCCCGGGACAGCCGCGGGGACCTTC. Translation gives CAWRPRPGTAAGTF.

There are a few counts of this clone. The J gene is TRBJ2-1, the V gene TRBV5-1; 8 bases align to TRBD1. CDR1 SGHRS and CDR2 YFSETQ come from the germline V gene. The length of the CDR3 is 14 residues. CDR3 coding DNA: TGCGCTTCCGAACCAGGACAGGGACACAATGAGCAGTTCTTC. Translation gives CASEPGQGHNEQFF.

The V and J genes are TRBV11-3 and TRBJ2-3; D unresolved. Germline values: CDR1 SGHNT, CDR2 YENEEA. Trimming removed 1 base at V and 0 bases at J, with 5 bases between. CDR3 size: 14 residues. CDR3 residues: CASSLASSTDTQYF. The DNA of the CDR3 is TGTGCCAGCAGCTTAGCCTCCAGCACAGATACGCAGTATTTT.

The chain joins TRBV5-4 to TRBJ2-1; TRBD1 matches at 7 bases. This CDR3 is 14 amino acids long. The V gene end was trimmed by 2 bases and the J gene end by 4 bases; junction bases not matched to a gene: 3. Looked up from germline, CDR1 is SGHNT and CDR2 is YYREEE (reference sequence). CDR3 sequence: CASSLGGPYNEQFF. The CDR3 DNA is TGTGCCAGCAGCTTAGGGGGCCCATACAATGAGCAGTTCTTC.

This chain connects TRBV10-3 to TRBJ1-1; maybe TRBD1 (6 bases). The CDR3 contains 13 residues. V dropped 4 bases and J dropped 4 bases, with 10 bases sitting between them. Germline CDR1 and CDR2: ENHRY and SYGVKD. The CDR3 DNA sequence: TGTGCCATCAGTGGAGACAGGTTCACTGAAGCTTTCTTT. Amino acids: CAISGDRFTEAFF.

The V call is TRBV27, the J call TRBJ1-5; 8 bases are a match to TRBD1. The V gene's germline CDR1 is MNHEY and CDR2 SMNVEV (reference sequence). There are 17 residues in the CDR3. V lost 0 bases to trimming and J lost 1 base; unmatched junction nucleotides: 5. CDR3: CASSLSIRQGSNQPQHF. The DNA for the CDR3 is TGTGCCAGCAGTTTATCGATTAGACAGGGGAGCAATCAGCCCCAGCATTTT.